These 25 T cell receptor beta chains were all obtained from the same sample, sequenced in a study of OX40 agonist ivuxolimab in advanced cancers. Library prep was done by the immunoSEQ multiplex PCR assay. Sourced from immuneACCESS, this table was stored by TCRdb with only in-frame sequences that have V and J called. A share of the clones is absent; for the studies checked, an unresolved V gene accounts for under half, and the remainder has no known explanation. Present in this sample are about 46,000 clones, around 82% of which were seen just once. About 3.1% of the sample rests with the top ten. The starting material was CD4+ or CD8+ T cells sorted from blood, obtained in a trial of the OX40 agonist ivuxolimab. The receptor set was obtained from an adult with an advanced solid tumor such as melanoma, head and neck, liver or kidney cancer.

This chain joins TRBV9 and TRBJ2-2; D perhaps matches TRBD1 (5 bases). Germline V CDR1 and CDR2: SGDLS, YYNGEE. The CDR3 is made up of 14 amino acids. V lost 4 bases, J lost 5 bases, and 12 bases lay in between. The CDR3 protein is CASSPQGQTGELFF. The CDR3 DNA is TGTGCCAGCAGCCCCCAGGGCCAAACCGGGGAGCTGTTTTTT.

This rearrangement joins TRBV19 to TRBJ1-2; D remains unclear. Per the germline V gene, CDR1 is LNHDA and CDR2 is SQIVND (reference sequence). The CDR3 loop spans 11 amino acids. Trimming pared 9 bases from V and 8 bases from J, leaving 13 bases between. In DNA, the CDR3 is TGTGCCAGCCATTTTGCGAGGGGCTACACCTTC. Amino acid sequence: CASHFARGYTF. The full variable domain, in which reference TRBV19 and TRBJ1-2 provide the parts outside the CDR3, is DGGITQSPKYLFRKEGQNVTLSCEQNLNHDAMYWYRQDPGQGLRLIYYSQIVNDFQKGDIAEGYSVSREKKESFPLTVTSAQKNPTAFYLCASHFARGYTFGSGTRLTVV.

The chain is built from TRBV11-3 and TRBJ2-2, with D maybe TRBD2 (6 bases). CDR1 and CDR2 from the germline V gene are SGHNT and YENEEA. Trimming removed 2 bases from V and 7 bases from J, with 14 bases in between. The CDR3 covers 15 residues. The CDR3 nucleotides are TGTGCCAGCAGCTTACTCGTGGGGGGTCTCGGGGAGCTGTTTTTT. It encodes CASSLLVGGLGELFF. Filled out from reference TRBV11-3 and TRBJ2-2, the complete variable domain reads EAGVVQSPRYKIIEKKQPVAFWCNPISGHNTLYWYLQNLGQGPELLIRYENEEAVDDSQLPKDRFSAERLKGVDSTLKIQPAELGDSAVYLCASSLLVGGLGELFFGEGSRLTVL.

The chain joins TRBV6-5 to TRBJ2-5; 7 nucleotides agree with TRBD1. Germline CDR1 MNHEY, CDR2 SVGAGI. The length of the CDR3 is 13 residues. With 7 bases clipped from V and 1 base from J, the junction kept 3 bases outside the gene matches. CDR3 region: CASKTGTQETQYF. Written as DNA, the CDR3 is TGTGCCAGCAAGACAGGGACCCAAGAGACCCAGTACTTC.

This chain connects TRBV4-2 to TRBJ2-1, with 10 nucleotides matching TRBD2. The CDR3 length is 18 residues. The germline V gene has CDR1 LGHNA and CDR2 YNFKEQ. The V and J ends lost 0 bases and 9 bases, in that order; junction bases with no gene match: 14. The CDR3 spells CASSQDSLAGAASGEQFF. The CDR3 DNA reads TGTGCCAGCAGCCAAGATTCCCTAGCGGGGGCCGCCTCAGGTGAGCAGTTCTTC.

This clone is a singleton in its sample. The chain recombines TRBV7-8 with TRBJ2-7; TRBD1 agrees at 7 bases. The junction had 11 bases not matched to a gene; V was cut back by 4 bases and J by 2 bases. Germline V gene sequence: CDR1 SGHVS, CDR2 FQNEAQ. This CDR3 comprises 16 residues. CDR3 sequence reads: CASSYRDSALTYEQYF. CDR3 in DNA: TGTGCCAGCAGCTACCGGGACAGTGCCCTTACCTACGAGCAGTACTTC.

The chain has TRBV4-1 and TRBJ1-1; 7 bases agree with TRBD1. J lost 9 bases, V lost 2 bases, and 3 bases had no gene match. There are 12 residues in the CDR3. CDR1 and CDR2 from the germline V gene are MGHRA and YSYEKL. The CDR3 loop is CASSQRDSKAFF. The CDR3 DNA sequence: TGCGCCAGCAGCCAACGGGACAGCAAAGCTTTCTTT.

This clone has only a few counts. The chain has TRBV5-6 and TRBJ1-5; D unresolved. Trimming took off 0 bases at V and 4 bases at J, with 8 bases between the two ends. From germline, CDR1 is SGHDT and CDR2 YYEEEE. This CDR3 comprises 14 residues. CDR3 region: CASSLDSSNQPQHF. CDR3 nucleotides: TGTGCCAGCAGCTTGGACAGCAGTAATCAGCCCCAGCATTTT.

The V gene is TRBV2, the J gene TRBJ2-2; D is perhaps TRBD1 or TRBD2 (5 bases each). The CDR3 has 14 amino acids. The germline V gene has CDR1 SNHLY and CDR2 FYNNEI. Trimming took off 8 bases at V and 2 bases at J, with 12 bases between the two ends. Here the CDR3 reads CASSGWGNTGELFF. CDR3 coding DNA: TGTGCCAGCTCGGGGTGGGGCAACACCGGGGAGCTGTTTTTT. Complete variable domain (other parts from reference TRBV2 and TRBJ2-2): EPEVTQTPSHQVTQMGQEVILRCVPISNHLYFYWYRQILGQKVEFLVSFYNNEISEKSEIFDDQFSVERPDGSNFTLKIRSTKLEDSAMYFCASSGWGNTGELFFGEGSRLTVL.

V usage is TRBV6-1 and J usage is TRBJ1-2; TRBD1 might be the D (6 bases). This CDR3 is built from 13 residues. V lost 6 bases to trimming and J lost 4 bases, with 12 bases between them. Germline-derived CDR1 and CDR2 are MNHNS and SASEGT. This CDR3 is CASRTGSVYGYTF. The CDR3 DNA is TGTGCCAGCAGAACAGGGAGTGTCTATGGCTACACCTTC.

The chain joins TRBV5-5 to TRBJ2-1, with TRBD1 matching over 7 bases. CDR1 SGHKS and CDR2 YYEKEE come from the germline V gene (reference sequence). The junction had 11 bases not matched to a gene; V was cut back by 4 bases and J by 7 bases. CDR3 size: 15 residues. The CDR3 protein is CASSQDRVVSNEQFF. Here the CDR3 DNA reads TGTGCCAGCAGCCAAGACAGGGTAGTTAGTAATGAGCAGTTCTTC. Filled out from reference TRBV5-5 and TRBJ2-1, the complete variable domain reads DAGVTQSPTHLIKTRGQQVTLRCSPISGHKSVSWYQQVLGQGPQFIFQYYEKEERGRGNFPDRFSARQFPNYSSELNVNALLLGDSALYLCASSQDRVVSNEQFFGPGTRLTVL.

The CDR3 coding sequence is TGTGCCAGCAGCTTAGATAGGCGAAGGCAGTTCTTC. It encodes CASSLDRRRQFF. The chain has TRBV11-3 and TRBJ2-1; D is unclear. V shed 0 bases and J shed 12 bases, with 9 bases lying between them. Germline CDR1 SGHNT, CDR2 YENEEA. CDR3 length: 12 amino acids.

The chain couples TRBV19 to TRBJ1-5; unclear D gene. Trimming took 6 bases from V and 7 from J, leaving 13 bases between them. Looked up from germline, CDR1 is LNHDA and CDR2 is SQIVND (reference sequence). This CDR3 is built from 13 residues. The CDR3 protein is CASRWAGDQPQHF. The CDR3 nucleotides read TGTGCCAGTAGGTGGGCAGGCGACCAGCCCCAGCATTTT. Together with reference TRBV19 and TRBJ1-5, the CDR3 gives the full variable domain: DGGITQSPKYLFRKEGQNVTLSCEQNLNHDAMYWYRQDPGQGLRLIYYSQIVNDFQKGDIAEGYSVSREKKESFPLTVTSAQKNPTAFYLCASRWAGDQPQHFGDGTRLSIL.

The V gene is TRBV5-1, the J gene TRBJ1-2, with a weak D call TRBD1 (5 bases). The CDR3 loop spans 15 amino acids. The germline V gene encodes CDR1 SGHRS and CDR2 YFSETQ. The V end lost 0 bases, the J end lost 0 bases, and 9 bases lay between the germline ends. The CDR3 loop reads CASSLGQGPNYGYTF. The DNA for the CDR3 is TGCGCCAGCAGCTTGGGGCAGGGCCCTAACTATGGCTACACCTTC.

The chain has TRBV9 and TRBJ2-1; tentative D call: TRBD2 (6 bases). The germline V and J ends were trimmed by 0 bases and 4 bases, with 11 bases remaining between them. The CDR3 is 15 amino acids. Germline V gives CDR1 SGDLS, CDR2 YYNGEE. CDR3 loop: CASSVGSGPYNEQFF. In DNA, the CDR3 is TGTGCCAGCAGCGTAGGAAGCGGGCCGTACAATGAGCAGTTCTTC.

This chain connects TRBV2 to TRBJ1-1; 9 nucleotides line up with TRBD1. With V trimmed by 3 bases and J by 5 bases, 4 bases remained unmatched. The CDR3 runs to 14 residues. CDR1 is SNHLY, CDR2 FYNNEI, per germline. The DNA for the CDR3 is TGTGCCAGCAGTGAGCTCGACAGGGGGACTGAAGCTTTCTTT. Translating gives CASSELDRGTEAFF.

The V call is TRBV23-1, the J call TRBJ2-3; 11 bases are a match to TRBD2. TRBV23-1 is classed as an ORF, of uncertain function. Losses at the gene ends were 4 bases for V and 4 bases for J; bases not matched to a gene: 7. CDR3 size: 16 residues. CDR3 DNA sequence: TGCGCCAGCAGTCGGGGACTAGCGGCTTCATCAGATACGCAGTATTTT. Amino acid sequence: CASSRGLAASSDTQYF.

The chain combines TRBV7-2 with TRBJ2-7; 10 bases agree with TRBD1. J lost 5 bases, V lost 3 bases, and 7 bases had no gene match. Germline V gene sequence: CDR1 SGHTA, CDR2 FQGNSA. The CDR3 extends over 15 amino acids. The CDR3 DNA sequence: TGTGCCAGCAGCTTGCGGGGACAGGGGACCGACGAGCAGTACTTC. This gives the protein CASSLRGQGTDEQYF.

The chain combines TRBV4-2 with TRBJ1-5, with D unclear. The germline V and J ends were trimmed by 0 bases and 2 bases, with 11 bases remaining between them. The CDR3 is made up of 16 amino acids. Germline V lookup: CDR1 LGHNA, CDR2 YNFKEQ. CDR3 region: CASSQEGPMGNQPQHF. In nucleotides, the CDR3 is TGTGCCAGCAGCCAAGAGGGTCCCATGGGCAATCAGCCCCAGCATTTT.

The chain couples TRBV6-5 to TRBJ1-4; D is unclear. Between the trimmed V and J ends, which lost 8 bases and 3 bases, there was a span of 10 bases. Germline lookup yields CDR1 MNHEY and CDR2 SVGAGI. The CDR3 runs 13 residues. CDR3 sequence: CASAEGSNEKLFF. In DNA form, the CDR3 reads TGTGCCAGCGCGGAGGGTTCTAATGAAAAACTGTTTTTT.

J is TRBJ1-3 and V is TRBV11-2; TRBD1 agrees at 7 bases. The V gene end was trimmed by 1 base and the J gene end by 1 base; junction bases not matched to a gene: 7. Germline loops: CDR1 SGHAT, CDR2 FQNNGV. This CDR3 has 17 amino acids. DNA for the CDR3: TGTGCCAGCAGCTTAGGTCGAGGGACAGTGTCTGGAAACACCATATATTTT. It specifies CASSLGRGTVSGNTIYF.

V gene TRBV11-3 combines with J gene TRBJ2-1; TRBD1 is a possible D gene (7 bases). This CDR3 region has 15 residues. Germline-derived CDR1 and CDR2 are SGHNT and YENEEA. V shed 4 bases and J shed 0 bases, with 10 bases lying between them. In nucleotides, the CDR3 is TGTGCCAGCAGCTCAGGGGGGAGCTCCTACAATGAGCAGTTCTTC. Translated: CASSSGGSSYNEQFF.

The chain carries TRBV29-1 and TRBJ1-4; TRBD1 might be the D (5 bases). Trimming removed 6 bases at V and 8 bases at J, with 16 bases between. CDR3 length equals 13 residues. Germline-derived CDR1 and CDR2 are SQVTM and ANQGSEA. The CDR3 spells CSVGASEGEKLFF. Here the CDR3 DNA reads TGCAGCGTAGGGGCCTCTGAGGGAGAAAAACTGTTTTTT.

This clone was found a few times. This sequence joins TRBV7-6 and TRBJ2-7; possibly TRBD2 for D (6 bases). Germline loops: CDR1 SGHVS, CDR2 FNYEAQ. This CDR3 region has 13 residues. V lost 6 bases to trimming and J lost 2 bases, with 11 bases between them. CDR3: CASSRGGTYEQYF. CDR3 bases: TGTGCCAGCAGTAGGGGAGGAACCTACGAGCAGTACTTC.

The CDR3 region has the DNA TGTGCCAGCAGCGCAGAACAGGGGAGAAGCACAGATACGCAGTATTTT. Its translation: CASSAEQGRSTDTQYF. The rearrangement uses TRBV5-8 and TRBJ2-3, with TRBD1 matching over 7 bases. CDR1 and CDR2 from the germline V gene are SGHTS and YDEGEE. J lost 0 bases, V lost 4 bases, and 8 bases had no gene match. The CDR3 has 16 amino acids. Supplemented by reference TRBV5-8 and TRBJ2-3, the full variable domain reads EAGVTQSPTHLIKTRGQQATLRCSPISGHTSVYWYQQALGLGLQFLLWYDEGEERNRGNFPPRFSGRQFPNYSSELNVNALELEDSALYLCASSAEQGRSTDTQYFGPGTRLTVL.